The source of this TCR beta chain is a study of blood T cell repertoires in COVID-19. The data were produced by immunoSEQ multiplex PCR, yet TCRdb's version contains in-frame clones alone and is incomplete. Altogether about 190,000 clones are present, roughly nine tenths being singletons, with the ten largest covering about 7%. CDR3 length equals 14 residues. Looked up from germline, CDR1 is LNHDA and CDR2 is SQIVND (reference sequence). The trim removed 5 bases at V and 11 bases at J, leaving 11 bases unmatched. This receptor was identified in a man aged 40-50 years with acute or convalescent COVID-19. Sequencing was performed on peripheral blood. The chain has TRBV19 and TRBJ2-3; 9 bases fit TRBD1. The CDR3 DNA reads TGTGCCAGTAGTTCCGGACAGGGGCATACTCTGCAGTATTTT. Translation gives CASSSGQGHTLQYF.